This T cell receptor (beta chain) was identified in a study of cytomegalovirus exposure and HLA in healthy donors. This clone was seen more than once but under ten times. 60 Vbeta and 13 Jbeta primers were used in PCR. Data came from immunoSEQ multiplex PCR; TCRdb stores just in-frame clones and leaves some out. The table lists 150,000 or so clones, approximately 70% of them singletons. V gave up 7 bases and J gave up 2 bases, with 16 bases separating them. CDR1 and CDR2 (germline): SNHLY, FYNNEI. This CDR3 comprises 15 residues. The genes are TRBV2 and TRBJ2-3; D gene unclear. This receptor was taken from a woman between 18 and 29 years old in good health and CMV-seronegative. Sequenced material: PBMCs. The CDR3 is CASIYIPATTDTQYF. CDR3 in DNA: TGTGCCAGCATCTATATCCCAGCGACCACAGATACGCAGTATTTT.